The rows below give T cell receptor beta chains drawn from one sample of a study of shared clonotypes between healthy human individuals. Generated by immunoSEQ multiplex PCR, the TCRdb table keeps only in-frame clones and is missing some. Among under 1,100,000 clones, about three quarters were seen once, and the ten largest hold approximately 1.5%. Sequencing was carried out using memory CD4+ T cells sorted from blood. These receptors were obtained from a man between 18 and 29 years old in good health. The CDR3 runs from the conserved cysteine through the conserved F or W. D genes are given only for firm matches. The size entry is marked missing in some rows and otherwise reads once, few, many or a size class.

clone size	CDR3 length	V gene	J gene	D gene	CDR3 DNA	CDR3 protein
NA	14	TRBV15	TRBJ2-7	TRBD2	TGTGCCACCAGCAGAGCGGGAGGCTCCTACGAGCAGTACTTC	CATSRAGGSYEQYF
NA	15	TRBV5-4	TRBJ2-1	NA	TGTGCCAGCAGCTTGGGGCCCTCTGGGTACAATGAGCAGTTCTTC	CASSLGPSGYNEQFF
few	15	TRBV19	TRBJ2-5	NA	TGTGCCAGTAACCGGGGACCAGGGAGTGTAGAGACCCAGTACTTC	CASNRGPGSVETQYF
NA	15	TRBV2	TRBJ1-5	TRBD1	TGTGCCAGCAGTGAAGCGAGGGGGCCTAATCAGCCCCAGCATTTT	CASSEARGPNQPQHF
NA	14	TRBV7-9	TRBJ2-7	NA	TGTGCCAGCAGCTTAGGACCTCAGGTGGCCGAGCAGTACTTC	CASSLGPQVAEQYF
few	14	TRBV5-4	TRBJ2-7	TRBD1	TGTGCCAGCAGCTCACAGGGGACCTCCTACGAGCAGTACTTC	CASSSQGTSYEQYF
NA	15	TRBV6-6	TRBJ1-3	TRBD1	TGTGCCAGCAGTGACCGGCCGGGACAGGGAAACACCATATATTTT	CASSDRPGQGNTIYF
NA	13	TRBV10-3	TRBJ2-7	NA	TGTGCCATCAGTCGTAGTGGAGGCTACGAGCAGTACTTC	CAISRSGGYEQYF
few	15	TRBV5-6	TRBJ2-4	NA	TGTGCCAGCAGCTTGGTTGCTGGCAACACCGGCATTCAGTACTTC	CASSLVAGNTGIQYF
NA	15	TRBV7-2	TRBJ2-1	TRBD2	TGTGCCAGCAGTCTAGCGGGGGGGCGAATAGAGGAGCAGTTCTTC	CASSLAGGRIEEQFF
NA	14	TRBV7-2	TRBJ2-3	TRBD2	TGTGCCAGCAGCCCCGGACTAGCTCCTGATACGCAGTATTTT	CASSPGLAPDTQYF
NA	14	TRBV28	TRBJ2-7	NA	TGTGCCAGCAGTTTAGAGTCAGGGCGGTACGAGCAGTACTTC	CASSLESGRYEQYF
NA	13	TRBV29-1	TRBJ2-1	TRBD1	TGCAGCGTTGGGGGACAGGCCTACAATGAGCAGTTCTTC	CSVGGQAYNEQFF
NA	17	TRBV18	TRBJ1-1	NA	TGTGCCAGCTCACCACCGGGGAGCACGGGGACCGACACTGAAGCTTTCTTT	CASSPPGSTGTDTEAFF
NA	14	TRBV19	TRBJ2-7	TRBD1	TGTGCCAGTAGTATAAAGGGGGCGCACAACGAGCAGTACTTC	CASSIKGAHNEQYF
NA	15	TRBV2	TRBJ1-1	NA	TGTGCCAGCAGTCTAACGGTCGGGCGCATCACTGAAGCTTTCTTT	CASSLTVGRITEAFF
NA	16	TRBV5-6	TRBJ2-3	TRBD1	TGTGCCAGCAGCTGGAGGGACAGGGGGCGCACAGATACGCAGTATTTT	CASSWRDRGRTDTQYF
NA	13	TRBV6-5	TRBJ1-4	TRBD1	TGTGCCAGCAGAGGGACAGTTAATGAAAAACTGTTTTTT	CASRGTVNEKLFF
NA	10	TRBV29-1	TRBJ2-3	NA	TGCAGCGTTGATGGGGGAGGGCAGTATTTT	CSVDGGGQYF
NA	14	TRBV5-1	TRBJ2-2	NA	TGCGCCAGCAGCTTGAAGGCGGTAACCGGGGAGCTGTTTTTT	CASSLKAVTGELFF
NA	13	TRBV30	TRBJ1-1	NA	TGTGCCTGGAGTGGACTGTTGAACACTGAAGCTTTCTTT	CAWSGLLNTEAFF
NA	13	TRBV30	TRBJ1-4	NA	TGTGCCTGGAGGGAACAGGATAATGAAAAACTGTTTTTT	CAWREQDNEKLFF
NA	14	TRBV19	TRBJ2-2	NA	TGTGCCAGTAAACAGGGAGGGGACACCGGGGAGCTGTTTTTT	CASKQGGDTGELFF
NA	15	TRBV9	TRBJ1-2	TRBD1	TGTGCCAGCAGCGTAGCAGTGACAGGGGTCTATGGCTACACCTTC	CASSVAVTGVYGYTF
NA	14	TRBV9	TRBJ2-7	TRBD2	TGTGCCAGCAGTGTCTCCGGGACTAGCATCGAGCAGTACTTC	CASSVSGTSIEQYF
NA	13	TRBV6-1	TRBJ1-1	NA	TGTGCCAGCAGTGAAGGTTTGAACACTGAAGCTTTCTTT	CASSEGLNTEAFF
NA	13	TRBV10-3	TRBJ2-5	NA	TGTGCCATCAGTGGGGGGGGGCCGGAGACCCAGTACTTC	CAISGGGPETQYF
NA	14	TRBV30	TRBJ2-3	TRBD2	TGTGCCTGGAGCGCGGGACTAGCGGAAGATACGCAGTATTTT	CAWSAGLAEDTQYF
NA	15	TRBV7-2	TRBJ2-3	TRBD2	TGTGCCAGCAGCTCGGGGGGTTCGAGGACAGATACGCAGTATTTT	CASSSGGSRTDTQYF
NA	13	TRBV6-1	TRBJ2-7	TRBD1	TGTGCCACCAGACAGGGGAACCCCTACGAGCAGTACTTC	CATRQGNPYEQYF
NA	11	TRBV20-1	TRBJ2-3	NA	TGCAGTGCTAGGGTGGGGGGTACGCAGTATTTT	CSARVGGTQYF
once	14	TRBV9	TRBJ1-2	TRBD1	TGTGCCAGCAGCCTCGGGACAGCCTACTATGGCTACACCTTC	CASSLGTAYYGYTF
few	13	TRBV10-3	TRBJ2-1	TRBD2	TGTGCCATTTTAGCGGGCCCGGGGTATGAGCAGTTCTTC	CAILAGPGYEQFF
NA	14	TRBV29-1	TRBJ1-5	NA	TGCAGCGTTGCAAAAAGGGCATTGAATCAGCCCCAGCATTTT	CSVAKRALNQPQHF
NA	13	TRBV10-3	TRBJ2-1	NA	TGTGCCATCAGTGATATAAGGGAAAATGAGCAGTTCTTC	CAISDIRENEQFF